The next 20 T cell receptor beta chains were all read from a single sample in a study of T cells in Graves' hyperthyroidism and ophthalmopathy. Using RNA transcripts as the source, TCR beta CDR3 regions were amplified. HTBI primers drove first-round RT-PCR of the TCR CDR3. In TCRdb, the multiplex PCR reads were re-called with MiXCR into one record per CDR3 protein. This sample has about 640,000 distinct CDR3 sequences, with around 20% found just once. Sequenced material: blood. The receptors here all came from a young man with Graves' ophthalmopathy.

In its sample, this clonotype was seen a few times. This chain uses TRBV10-3 with TRBJ2-7; 9 nucleotides agree with TRBD1. This CDR3 has 12 amino acids. V shed 10 bases and J 4 bases; nucleotides not matched to a gene: 5. From germline, CDR1 is ENHRY and CDR2 SYGVKD. The CDR3 loop is CATGDRVYEQYF. DNA for the CDR3: TGTGCCACCGGGGACAGGGTATACGAGCAGTACTTC.

This clonotype was counted a few times. The V gene is TRBV7-9, the J gene TRBJ2-1, with 11 bases matching TRBD2. CDR1 and CDR2 (germline): SEHNR, FQNEAQ (reference sequence). The CDR3 loop spans 16 amino acids. After removal of 0 bases from V and 7 bases from J, the junction contained 5 bases not matched to a gene. This chain's CDR3 is CASSLAASGRRNEQFF. In DNA, the CDR3 is TGTGCCAGCAGCTTAGCAGCTAGCGGGAGGCGGAATGAGCAGTTCTTC.

This clonotype has just a few counts. The chain links TRBV30 to TRBJ2-7, with 9 bases lining up with TRBD2. The CDR3 runs to 16 residues. The germline CDR1 and CDR2 sequences are GTSNPN and SVGIG (reference sequence). J gave up 6 bases and V 0 bases, and 12 bases lay outside the gene matches. This CDR3 reads CAWSVPKLAGSGEQYF. CDR3 bases: TGTGCCTGGAGTGTACCCAAACTAGCGGGTTCTGGCGAGCAGTACTTC.

In regard to this clonotype: This may come from a read error, since a much larger clone is one base off. V and J are TRBV28 and TRBJ2-7; TRBD2 agrees at 10 bases. V trimming: 6 bases; J trimming: 9 bases; junction bases outside the gene matches: 20. Germline values: CDR1 MDHEN, CDR2 SYDVKM. The CDR3 has 17 amino acids. The CDR3 DNA sequence: TGTGCCAGCAGAGTCTCCGGGACTAGCGTTCCGAGGGGTGTGCAGTACTTC. Residues: CASRVSGTSVPRGVQYF.

This clonotype has ten or more counts. The chain uses TRBV28 and TRBJ2-7; TRBD2 might be the D (6 bases). CDR3 length: 14 amino acids. V lost 3 bases, J lost 1 base, and 10 bases lay in between. The germline gives CDR1 MDHEN, CDR2 SYDVKM. CDR3 residues: CASSFDGRSYEQYF. CDR3 DNA sequence: TGTGCCAGCAGTTTCGACGGGAGATCCTACGAGCAGTACTTC.

There are a few counts of this clonotype. This chain links TRBV28 with TRBJ1-5; 7 bases agree with TRBD1. CDR1 and CDR2 (germline): MDHEN, SYDVKM. The CDR3 loop spans 14 amino acids. The J segment lost 7 bases and the V segment lost 5 bases, leaving 8 bases of the junction unmatched. The CDR3 bases are TGTGCCAGCAGTCAGCGACAGGGCTGGCAGCCCCAGCATTTT. Its protein product is CASSQRQGWQPQHF.

The V gene is TRBV13, the J gene TRBJ2-1, with 8 bases matching TRBD2. CDR3 length equals 15 residues. V gave up 2 bases and J gave up 8 bases; unmatched junction bases: 8. Germline CDR1 is PRHDT and CDR2 is FYEKMQ (reference sequence). CDR3 in DNA: TGTGCCAGCAGCTTACGGGGACTAGTTCTCTATGAGCAGTTCTTC. Translation gives CASSLRGLVLYEQFF. Based on the CDR3 plus reference TRBV13 and TRBJ2-1, the full variable domain is AAGVIQSPRHLIKEKRETATLKCYPIPRHDTVYWYQQGPGQDPQFLISFYEKMQSDKGSIPDRFSAQQFSDYHSELNMSSLELGDSALYFCASSLRGLVLYEQFFGPGTRLTVL.

The chain couples TRBV6-5 to TRBJ2-7; D might be TRBD2 (5 bases). This CDR3 has 15 amino acids. Trimming removed 2 bases at V and 5 bases at J, with 16 bases between. Looked up from germline, CDR1 is MNHEY and CDR2 is SVGAGI. CDR3 residues: CASSYARDLADEQYF. Here the CDR3 DNA reads TGTGCCAGCAGTTACGCCCGGGATCTCGCGGACGAGCAGTACTTC.

This clonotype was recorded at least ten times. The chain couples TRBV12-3 or TRBV12-4 to TRBJ2-5; D is ambiguous. V was pared by 5 bases and J by 1 base, with 14 bases between. The CDR3 is 15 residues long. The chain's CDR3 is CASSPQRISQETQYF. The CDR3 DNA reads TGTGCCAGCAGTCCCCAACGGATTAGCCAAGAGACCCAGTACTTC.

This clonotype has more than one count but fewer than ten. The chain combines TRBV10-2 with TRBJ1-5, with D unresolved. The CDR3 sequence is 14 residues long. The germline V and J ends were trimmed by 3 bases and 2 bases, with 8 bases remaining between them. Germline V CDR1 and CDR2: WSHSY, SAAADI. Here the CDR3 reads CASSERWGNQPQHF. In DNA, the CDR3 is TGCGCCAGCAGTGAAAGGTGGGGCAATCAGCCCCAGCATTTT.

This clonotype was counted only a few times. The rearrangement joins TRBV30 to TRBJ2-7; D unresolved. Per the germline V gene, CDR1 is GTSNPN and CDR2 is SVGIG (reference sequence). This CDR3 contains 13 residues. V lost 1 base and J lost 3, with 10 bases in between. The CDR3 loop is CAWSAGRVYEQYF. CDR3 sequence (DNA): TGTGCCTGGAGTGCAGGAAGGGTCTACGAGCAGTACTTC.

This clonotype was detected a few times. The chain combines TRBV7-2 with TRBJ1-2; possibly TRBD1 for D (5 bases). With 4 bases removed from V and 4 bases from J, the gap between germline ends came to 13 bases. Germline CDR1 reads SGHTA; CDR2 reads FQGNSA. The CDR3 loop spans 14 amino acids. The CDR3 sequence: CASSSGHWLYGYTF. The CDR3 DNA sequence: TGTGCCAGCAGCTCCGGACATTGGCTCTATGGCTACACCTTC.

There are many counts of this clonotype. V and J are TRBV2 and TRBJ2-5, with 8 bases aligning to TRBD1. CDR1 is SNHLY, CDR2 FYNNEI, per germline. This CDR3 has 14 residues. V lost 7 bases and J lost 4; bases outside the gene matches: 8. The CDR3 bases are TGTGCCAGCACAATCGGGACAGGTCGAGAGACCCAGTACTTC. Amino acid sequence: CASTIGTGRETQYF.

This clonotype was seen more than once but under ten times. The chain employs TRBV16 and TRBJ1-1, with D possibly matching TRBD1 (5 bases). V lost 5 bases to trimming and J lost 4 bases, with 14 bases between them. The CDR3 is 14 residues long. Germline CDR1 and CDR2: KGHSY and FQNENV. The CDR3 coding sequence is TGTGCCAGCAGCGTTAGGGGAAAGGGCACTGAAGCTTTCTTT. This sequence encodes CASSVRGKGTEAFF.

This chain links TRBV28 with TRBJ2-7, with 7 bases identical to TRBD2. The CDR3 covers 14 residues. Germline V gene lookup returns CDR1 MDHEN and CDR2 SYDVKM. The V gene end was trimmed by 4 bases and the J gene end by 3 bases; junction bases not matched to a gene: 6. As DNA, the CDR3 is TGTGCCAGCAGTTCGGGGGGTAATTTCTACGAGCAGTACTTC. Protein product: CASSSGGNFYEQYF. The full variable domain, with the rest looked up from reference TRBV28 and TRBJ2-7, is DVKVTQSSRYLVKRTGEKVFLECVQDMDHENMFWYRQDPGLGLRLIYFSYDVKMKEKGDIPEGYSVSREKKERFSLILESASTNQTSMYLCASSSGGNFYEQYFGPGTRLTVT.

This clonotype was picked up many times. The chain has TRBV6-1 and TRBJ2-7; 7 nucleotides line up with TRBD2. There are 17 residues in the CDR3. Looked up from germline, CDR1 is MNHNS and CDR2 is SASEGT. Trimming removed 6 bases from V and 2 bases from J; junction bases left unmatched: 16. The CDR3 sequence is CASSKSLMAGVPYEQYF. DNA for the CDR3: TGTGCCAGCAGCAAATCCTTGATGGCGGGAGTGCCCTACGAGCAGTACTTC.

Note on this clonotype: Being one base from a much bigger clone, this may be a read error. J is TRBJ2-5 and V is TRBV7-3; 7 bases agree with TRBD2. V was clipped by 1 base and J by 1 base; unmatched bases: 6. CDR3 length: 16 residues. From germline, CDR1 is SGHTA and CDR2 FQGTGA. CDR3 region: CASSLIGGGSQETQYF. The CDR3 DNA is TGTGCCAGCAGCTTAATTGGGGGGGGGTCCCAAGAGACCCAGTACTTC.

The chain recombines TRBV20-1 with TRBJ2-1, with D perhaps matching TRBD1 (6 bases). Germline loops: CDR1 DFQATT, CDR2 SNEGSKA (reference sequence). The CDR3 is 16 amino acids. V was pared by 0 bases and J by 7 bases, with 19 bases between. The CDR3 nucleotides read TGCAGTGCTAGAGATCTAGTAGGACTGGGGGCGAATGAGCAGTTCTTC. This translates into CSARDLVGLGANEQFF.

The J gene is TRBJ2-7, the V gene TRBV6-2 or TRBV6-3; TRBD2 is a possible D gene (5 bases). The CDR3 runs to 13 residues. The V and J ends lost 4 bases and 2 bases respectively, with 9 bases between them. Germline-derived CDR1 and CDR2 are MNHEY and SVGEGT. CDR3 residues: CASSLDFAYEQYF. CDR3 sequence (DNA): TGTGCCAGCAGTTTGGACTTTGCCTACGAGCAGTACTTC.

In nucleotides, the CDR3 is TGTGCCAGCAGTTTAAACAGTTTTAACACCGGGGAGCTGTTTTTT. Its translation is CASSLNSFNTGELFF. This chain connects TRBV27 to TRBJ2-2, with D uncertain. Germline CDR1 is MNHEY and CDR2 is SMNVEV (reference sequence). This CDR3 spans 15 amino acids. Trimming cost V 2 bases and J 2 bases, with 9 bases left between them.